This paragraph covers one TCR beta chain sequence. Its specificity is unknown. The germline CDR1 and CDR2 sequences are LGHNA and YSLEER. V was clipped by 4 bases and J by 2 bases, with 8 bases between them. The CDR3 is 13 residues long. The data were obtained in a study of T cell responses to AZD1222 COVID-19 vaccine. Study outcomes and limitations: As reported, nearly half of all spike-specific TCRs target variant regions that are unmutated.

TCRdb keeps only in-frame clones here, not all; method: immunoSEQ multiplex PCR. The table lists 160,000 or so clones, about 91% of them singletons. V is TRBV4-3 and J is TRBJ1-2; no clear D. Material: peripheral blood, obtained on day 0 of AZD1222 vaccination. The TCR sequence derives from an adult in good health. The DNA of the CDR3 is TGCGCCAGCAGCCCAGGAGGGAACTATGGCTACACCTTC. Translation gives CASSPGGNYGYTF.